This T cell receptor (beta chain) was captured in a study of T cell responses to AZD1222 COVID-19 vaccine. Points from the study as a whole: Donors were largely white British and mainly female; clonal diversity was possibly underestimated. Reportedly, nearly half the spike-specific TCRs target unmutated variant regions.

For this clone: Antigen unknown.

TCRdb keeps only in-frame clones here, not all; method: immunoSEQ multiplex PCR. This sample has 120,000 or so clones, with roughly 87% found just once. With V trimmed by 6 bases and J by 0 bases, 5 bases remained unmatched. Germline-derived CDR1 and CDR2 are SQVTM and ANQGSEA. The CDR3 has 14 residues. The rearrangement uses TRBV29-1 and TRBJ1-1; 9 bases are a match to TRBD1. The sequence derives from an adult in good health. Sequencing was performed on peripheral blood, taken on day 0 of MenACWY control vaccination. The DNA for the CDR3 is TGCAGCGTCACCCGGGACAGGGTGAACACTGAAGCTTTCTTT. Translated, it gives CSVTRDRVNTEAFF.